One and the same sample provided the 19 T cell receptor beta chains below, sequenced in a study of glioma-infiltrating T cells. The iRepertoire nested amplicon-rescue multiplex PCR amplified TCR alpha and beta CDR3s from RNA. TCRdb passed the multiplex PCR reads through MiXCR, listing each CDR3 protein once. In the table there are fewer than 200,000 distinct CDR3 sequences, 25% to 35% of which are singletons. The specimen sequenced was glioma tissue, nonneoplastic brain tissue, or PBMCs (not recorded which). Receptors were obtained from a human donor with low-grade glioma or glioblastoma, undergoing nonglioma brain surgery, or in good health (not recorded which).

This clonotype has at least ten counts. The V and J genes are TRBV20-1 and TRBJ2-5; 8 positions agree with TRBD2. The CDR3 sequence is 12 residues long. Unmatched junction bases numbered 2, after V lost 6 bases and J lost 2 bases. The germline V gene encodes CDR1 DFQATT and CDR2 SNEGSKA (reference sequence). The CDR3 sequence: CSAIAGQETQYF. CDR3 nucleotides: TGCAGTGCCATAGCGGGGCAAGAGACCCAGTACTTC.

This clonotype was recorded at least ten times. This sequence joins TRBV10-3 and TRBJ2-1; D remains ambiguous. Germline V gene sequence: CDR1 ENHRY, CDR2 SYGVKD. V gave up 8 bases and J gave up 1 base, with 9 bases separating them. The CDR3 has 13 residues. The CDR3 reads CAIARESYNEQFF. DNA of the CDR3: TGTGCCATCGCGAGAGAATCCTACAATGAGCAGTTCTTC.

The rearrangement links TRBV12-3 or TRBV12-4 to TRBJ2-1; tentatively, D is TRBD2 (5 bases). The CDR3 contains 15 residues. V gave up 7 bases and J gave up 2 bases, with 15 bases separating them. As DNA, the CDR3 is TGTGCCAGCACCGTACAGCGGATACCCTACAATGAGCAGTTCTTC. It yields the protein CASTVQRIPYNEQFF.

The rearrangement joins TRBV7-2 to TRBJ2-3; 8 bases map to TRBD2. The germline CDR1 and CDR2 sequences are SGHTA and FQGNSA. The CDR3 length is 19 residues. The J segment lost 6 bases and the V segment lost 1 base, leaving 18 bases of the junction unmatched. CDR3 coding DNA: TGTGCCAGCAGCTTAGGCGTTACCGGGAGGGCCTGGGGTGCCGATACGCAGTATTTT. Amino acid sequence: CASSLGVTGRAWGADTQYF.

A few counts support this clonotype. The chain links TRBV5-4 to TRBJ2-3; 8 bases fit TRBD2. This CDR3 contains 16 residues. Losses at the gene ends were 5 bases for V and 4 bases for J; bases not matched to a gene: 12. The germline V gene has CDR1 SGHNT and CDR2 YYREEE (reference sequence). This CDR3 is CASSPPGGPRADTQYF. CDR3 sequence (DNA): TGTGCCAGCAGTCCTCCGGGAGGGCCGCGCGCAGATACGCAGTATTTT. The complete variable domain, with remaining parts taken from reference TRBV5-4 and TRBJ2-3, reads ETGVTQSPTHLIKTRGQQVTLRCSSQSGHNTVSWYQQALGQGPQFIFQYYREEENGRGNFPPRFSGLQFPNYSSELNVNALELDDSALYLCASSPPGGPRADTQYFGPGTRLTVL.

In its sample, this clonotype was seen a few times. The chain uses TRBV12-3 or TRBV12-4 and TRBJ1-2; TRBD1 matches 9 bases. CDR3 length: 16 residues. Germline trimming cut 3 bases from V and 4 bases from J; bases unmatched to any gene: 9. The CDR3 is CASSLGPDRGSYGYTF. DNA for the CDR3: TGTGCCAGCAGTTTGGGGCCCGACAGGGGGAGCTATGGCTACACCTTC.

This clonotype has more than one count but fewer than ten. For the CDR3, the DNA is TGTGCCAGCAGCCAACCCAGCACAGATACGCAGTATTTT. Amino acid sequence: CASSQPSTDTQYF. The chain couples TRBV3-1 to TRBJ2-3; the D is unclear. This CDR3 has 13 residues. CDR1 is LGHDT and CDR2 is YNNKEL in the germline V gene (reference sequence). Trimming pared 2 bases from V and 0 bases from J, leaving 3 bases between.

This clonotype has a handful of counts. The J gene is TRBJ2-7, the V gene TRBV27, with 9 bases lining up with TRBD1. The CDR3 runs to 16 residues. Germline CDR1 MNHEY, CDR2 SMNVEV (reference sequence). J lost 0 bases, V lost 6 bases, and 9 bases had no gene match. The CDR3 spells CASRRGGGQGSYEQYF. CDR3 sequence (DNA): TGTGCCAGCAGGAGGGGGGGGGGACAGGGCTCCTACGAGCAGTACTTC.

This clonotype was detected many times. CDR3 amino acids: CSATSDGDEKLFF. For the CDR3, the DNA is TGCAGTGCTACCTCGGACGGGGATGAAAAACTGTTTTTT. J is TRBJ1-4 and V is TRBV20-1; D call uncertain. Trimming stripped 4 bases from V and 6 bases from J, with 12 bases between. The CDR3 has 13 amino acids. Germline V gene sequence: CDR1 DFQATT, CDR2 SNEGSKA (reference sequence).

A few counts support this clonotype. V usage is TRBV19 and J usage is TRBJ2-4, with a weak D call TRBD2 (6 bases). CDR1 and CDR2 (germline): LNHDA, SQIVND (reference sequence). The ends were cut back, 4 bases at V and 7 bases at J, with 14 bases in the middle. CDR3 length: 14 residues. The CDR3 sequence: CASSTGLHGNIQYF. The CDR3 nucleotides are TGTGCCAGTAGTACGGGACTCCACGGGAACATTCAGTACTTC.

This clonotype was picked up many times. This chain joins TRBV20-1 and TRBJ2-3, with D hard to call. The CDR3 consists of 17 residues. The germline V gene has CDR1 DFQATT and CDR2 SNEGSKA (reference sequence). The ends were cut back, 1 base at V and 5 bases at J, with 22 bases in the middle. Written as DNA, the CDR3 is TGCAGTGCTAGAGTGGTTCGTGTAAGGAGCCCTGAAGATACGCAGTATTTT. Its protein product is CSARVVRVRSPEDTQYF.

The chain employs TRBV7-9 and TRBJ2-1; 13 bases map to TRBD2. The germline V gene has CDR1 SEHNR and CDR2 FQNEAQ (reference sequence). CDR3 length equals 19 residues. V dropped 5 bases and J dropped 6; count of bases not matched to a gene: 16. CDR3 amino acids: CASSPRTSGRFGLGNEQFF. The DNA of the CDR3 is TGTGCCAGCAGCCCGCGGACTAGCGGGAGATTTGGGTTAGGCAATGAGCAGTTCTTC.

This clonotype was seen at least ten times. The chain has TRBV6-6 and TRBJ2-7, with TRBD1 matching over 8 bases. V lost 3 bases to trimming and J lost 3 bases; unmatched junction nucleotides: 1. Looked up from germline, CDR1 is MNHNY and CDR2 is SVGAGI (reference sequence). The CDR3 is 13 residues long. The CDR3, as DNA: TGTGCCAGCAGTTATGACAGGGGCTACGAGCAGTACTTC. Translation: CASSYDRGYEQYF.

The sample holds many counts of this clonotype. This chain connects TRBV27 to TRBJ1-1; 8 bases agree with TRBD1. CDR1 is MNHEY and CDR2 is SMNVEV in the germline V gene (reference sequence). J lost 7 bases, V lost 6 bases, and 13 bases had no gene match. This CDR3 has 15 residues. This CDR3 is CASRLTRGPYGEAFF. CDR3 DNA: TGTGCCAGCAGGCTCACCAGGGGGCCCTACGGTGAAGCTTTCTTT.

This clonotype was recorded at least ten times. The CDR3 sequence is CASSLESPTSGVPYNEQFF. In DNA form, the CDR3 reads TGTGCCAGCAGTTTAGAGTCGCCGACTAGCGGGGTTCCCTACAATGAGCAGTTCTTC. The genes are TRBV28 and TRBJ2-1; 11 bases are shared with TRBD2. The CDR3 contains 19 residues. Germline CDR1 reads MDHEN; CDR2 reads SYDVKM. The junction had 11 bases not matched to a gene; V was cut back by 2 bases and J by 2 bases.

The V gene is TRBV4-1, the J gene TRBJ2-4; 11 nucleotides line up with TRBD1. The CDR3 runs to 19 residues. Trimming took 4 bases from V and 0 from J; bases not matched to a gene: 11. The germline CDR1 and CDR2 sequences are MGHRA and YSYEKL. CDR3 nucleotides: TGCGCCAGCAGCCGAGCGTGGGGGACAGGGGGAGAAGCCAAAAACATTCAGTACTTC. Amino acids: CASSRAWGTGGEAKNIQYF.

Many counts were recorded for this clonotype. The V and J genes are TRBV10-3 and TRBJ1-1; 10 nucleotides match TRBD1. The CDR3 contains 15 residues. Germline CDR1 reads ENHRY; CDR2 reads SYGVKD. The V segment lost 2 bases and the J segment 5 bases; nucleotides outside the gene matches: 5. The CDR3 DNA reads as TGTGCCATCAGTGAGGGACAGGGGGGGTGGACTGAAGCTTTCTTT. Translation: CAISEGQGGWTEAFF.

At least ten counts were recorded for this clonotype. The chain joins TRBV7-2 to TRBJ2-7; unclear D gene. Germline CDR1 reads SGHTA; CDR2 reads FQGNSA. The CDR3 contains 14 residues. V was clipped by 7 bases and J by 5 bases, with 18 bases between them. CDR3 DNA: TGTGCCAGCACCATAAGTCCAGCTTCCAACGAGCAGTACTTC. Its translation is CASTISPASNEQYF.

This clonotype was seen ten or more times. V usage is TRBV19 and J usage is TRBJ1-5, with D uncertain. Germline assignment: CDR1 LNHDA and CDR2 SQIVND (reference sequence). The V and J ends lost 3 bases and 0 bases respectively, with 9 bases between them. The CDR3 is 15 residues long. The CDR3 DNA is TGTGCCAGTAGTATTCTCAGGACTAGCAATCAGCCCCAGCATTTT. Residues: CASSILRTSNQPQHF.